This is a list of T cell receptor beta chains from one sample in a study of cytomegalovirus exposure and HLA in healthy donors. Clones were read by immunoSEQ multiplex PCR, and TCRdb kept only the in-frame ones, dropping some. This repertoire includes approximately 170,000 clones. The sequenced sample consisted of PBMCs. These receptors were collected from a woman aged 18-30 years in good health and CMV-seropositive. CDR3s include the opening cysteine and the closing phenylalanine or tryptophan. A D gene is named only where the DNA matches it firmly.

TGTGCCAGCTCACCGGGGACAGGGGATACTGAAGCTTTCTTT,CASSPGTGDTEAFF,TRBV18,TRBJ1-1,TRBD1
TGTGCCAGCAGCCCCGAAACAGGGGGCGGACTGGAGACCCAGTACTTC,CASSPETGGGLETQYF,TRBV7-8,TRBJ2-5,TRBD1
TGCGCCAGCAGCTACTCGGGCACAGATACGCAGTATTTT,CASSYSGTDTQYF,TRBV5-1,TRBJ2-3,-
TGTGCCTGGAGTATCAGGGGGCCGGGAAACACCATATATTTT,CAWSIRGPGNTIYF,TRBV30,TRBJ1-3,TRBD1
TGCGCCAGCAGCCAAGATTGGATTCGGGGACAGACAGGCGAGCAGTACTTC,CASSQDWIRGQTGEQYF,TRBV4-3,TRBJ2-7,TRBD1
TGCGCCAGCAGTCGGCAGGGTCGTTGGGCCACCGGGGAGCTGTTTTTT,CASSRQGRWATGELFF,TRBV10-2,TRBJ2-2,-
TGTGCCAGCAGCTTAGTAACGGGGGGCGCAACCGGGGAGCTGTTTTTT,CASSLVTGGATGELFF,TRBV7-6,TRBJ2-2,-
TGCGCCAGCAGCCAAGATCTCGGAGGGGACTACAATGAGCAGTTCTTC,CASSQDLGGDYNEQFF,TRBV4-3,TRBJ2-1,-
TGTGCCAGCAGCTCCGACAGGGATCTGTACAATGAGCAGTTCTTC,CASSSDRDLYNEQFF,TRBV6-5,TRBJ2-1,TRBD1
TGTGCCAGTAGTACAGCGGCAACTAATGAAAAACTGTTTTTT,CASSTAATNEKLFF,TRBV19,TRBJ1-4,-
TGCGCCAGCAAACCTGGGACTAGCCTATTGGGTTCCTACAATGAGCAGTTCTTC,CASKPGTSLLGSYNEQFF,TRBV5-1,TRBJ2-1,TRBD2
TGTGCCAGCAGCTTACCGGGACAGGGGTTGTATGGCTACACCTTC,CASSLPGQGLYGYTF,TRBV7-9,TRBJ1-2,TRBD1
TGTGCCAGCAGCCTGCCCACCTCCGGGGCCTACGAGCAGTACTTC,CASSLPTSGAYEQYF,TRBV7-2,TRBJ2-7,-
TGTGCCAGCAGCCCTAAGACAGGGGGAGGCCCCGCGGCTAATGAAAAACTGTTTTTT,CASSPKTGGGPAANEKLFF,TRBV7-2,TRBJ1-4,TRBD1
TGTGCCTGGAGTCCAGGGGGCATTAGAGAGACCCAGTACTTC,CAWSPGGIRETQYF,TRBV30,TRBJ2-5,TRBD1
TGTGCCATCAGTGGAAGGCGGGGTAGCGGGATCGTCTACGAGCAGTACTTC,CAISGRRGSGIVYEQYF,TRBV10-3,TRBJ2-7,TRBD2
TGTGCCAGCAGCCCAGGAGGGACCGGGGAGCTGTTTTTT,CASSPGGTGELFF,TRBV5-4,TRBJ2-2,-
TGTGCCAGCTCACCACAGGGACAGGGGCAGGTCGAGCAGTACTTC,CASSPQGQGQVEQYF,TRBV18,TRBJ2-7,TRBD1
TGTGCCAGCCAGGCGGGACAGGGATATTCACCCCTCCACTTT,CASQAGQGYSPLHF,TRBV27,TRBJ1-6,TRBD1
TGCGCCAGCAGCTCTAGCGGGGGAGAAAGAGATACGCAGTATTTT,CASSSSGGERDTQYF,TRBV5-1,TRBJ2-3,TRBD2
TGTGCCAGCAGTTCACAGGGGTTAGGGTTTCAGCCCCAGCATTTT,CASSSQGLGFQPQHF,TRBV6-5,TRBJ1-5,TRBD1
TGTGCCAGCAGCTTAGCGGGGACAGCCGACACCGGGGAGCTGTTTTTT,CASSLAGTADTGELFF,TRBV7-2,TRBJ2-2,TRBD1
TGTGCCAGCAGCTTAGTTGGTAGCGGCACAGATACGCAGTATTTT,CASSLVGSGTDTQYF,TRBV11-2,TRBJ2-3,-
TGCAGCGTTGACCCAGTCGGGGGAGGAAGCACTGAAGCTTTCTTT,CSVDPVGGGSTEAFF,TRBV29-1,TRBJ1-1,-
TGCGCCAGCAGCTTTAGTGTTAACTATGGCTACACCTTC,CASSFSVNYGYTF,TRBV4-3,TRBJ1-2,-
TGTGCCAGCAGCCCGACTAGCACCACCACAGATACGCAGTATTTT,CASSPTSTTTDTQYF,TRBV7-2,TRBJ2-3,TRBD2
TGTGCCAGCAGCGGGACTAGCGGGATATATCGCGAGCAGTTCTTC,CASSGTSGIYREQFF,TRBV7-9,TRBJ2-1,TRBD2
TGCGCCAGCAGCTTTCAGGGTGCAGATACGCAGTATTTT,CASSFQGADTQYF,TRBV5-1,TRBJ2-3,-
TGTGCCAGCAGTTACTCTACGGGGACTGTCTCCAATGAGCAGTTCTTC,CASSYSTGTVSNEQFF,TRBV6-5,TRBJ2-1,-
TGTGCCAGCAGCTACTCCGGGACAGGCGGCGGGGAGCTGTTTTTT,CASSYSGTGGGELFF,TRBV7-9,TRBJ2-2,TRBD1
TGTGCCAGCAGCTTCCAGGGGAGTAGGACCGGGGAGCTGTTTTTT,CASSFQGSRTGELFF,TRBV7-9,TRBJ2-2,-
TGTGCCAGCTCGCCTACAACAGAGGGAGGCTACGAGCAGTACTTC,CASSPTTEGGYEQYF,TRBV18,TRBJ2-7,-
TGTGCTAGCGTCGGACAGGGGCACACCGGGGAGCTGTTTTTT,CASVGQGHTGELFF,TRBV12-5,TRBJ2-2,TRBD1
TGTGCCAGCAGCTTAGCGCAGTTTTCCTATGGCTACACCTTC,CASSLAQFSYGYTF,TRBV7-2,TRBJ1-2,-
TGTGCCTGGAGGATAGCCTACGAGCAGTACTTC,CAWRIAYEQYF,TRBV30,TRBJ2-7,-
TGTGCCAGCAGCGCCCCTCTAGCGGAAGATACGCAGTATTTT,CASSAPLAEDTQYF,TRBV7-2,TRBJ2-3,TRBD2
TGTGCCAGCAGCCAAGATCACAGGACAGGCCCTATCTGGGCACTTTACGAGCAGTACTTC,CASSQDHRTGPIWALYEQYF,TRBV14,TRBJ2-7,TRBD1
TGTGCCTGGAGTTCCCTCGGAGGGGCCGATGAAAAACTGTTTTTT,CAWSSLGGADEKLFF,TRBV30,TRBJ1-4,-
TGTGCCATCAGTGATAGTGACAGGGCCGGTGGCTACACCTTC,CAISDSDRAGGYTF,TRBV10-3,TRBJ1-2,TRBD1
TGTGCCAGCAGTTTGGAGGGACTAGCGGGCTACGAGCAGTACTTC,CASSLEGLAGYEQYF,TRBV27,TRBJ2-7,TRBD2
TGTGCCAGCGGGAGGACTGAAGCTTTCTTT,CASGRTEAFF,TRBV6-5,TRBJ1-1,-
TGCAGCGAGGCAGGATCCCCTAACTATGGCTACACCTTC,CSEAGSPNYGYTF,TRBV29-1,TRBJ1-2,-
TGTGCCAGCAGCGTAAATAAGGCCCAGGGGATGGGCTATGGCTACACCTTC,CASSVNKAQGMGYGYTF,TRBV9,TRBJ1-2,-
TGTGCCAGCTCAGGGGGCCATTCACCCCTCCACTTT,CASSGGHSPLHF,TRBV25-1,TRBJ1-6,TRBD1
TGCGCCAGCAGCTCAAACCAGGGGATCACCGGGGAGCTGTTTTTT,CASSSNQGITGELFF,TRBV5-1,TRBJ2-2,-
TGTGCCAGTGGACAGGGGTCCTACGAGCAGTACTTC,CASGQGSYEQYF,TRBV7-6,TRBJ2-7,TRBD1
TGCGCCAGCAGCAGTGGGCGCACAGATACGCAGTATTTT,CASSSGRTDTQYF,TRBV5-1,TRBJ2-3,-
TGTGCCAGCAGCTCCGGACTAGCGGGAGTTGAGCAGTTCTTC,CASSSGLAGVEQFF,TRBV7-2,TRBJ2-1,TRBD2
TGTGCCAGCAGCGTAGATAGCCTGTCGACCCAGTACTTC,CASSVDSLSTQYF,TRBV9,TRBJ2-5,-
TGTGCTAGTGGTCCAGGACTAGCGGGTTCCTACGAGCAGTACTTC,CASGPGLAGSYEQYF,TRBV12-5,TRBJ2-7,TRBD2
TGTGCCAGCAGTTTCTTGGGGCTCGGTGAAAAACTGTTTTTT,CASSFLGLGEKLFF,TRBV27,TRBJ1-4,-
TGCAGCGTCTTATTTTTCGGGAACGAGCAGTACTTC,CSVLFFGNEQYF,TRBV29-1,TRBJ2-7,-
TGTGCCAGCTCGCCCCGCCAGAACTACGAGCAGTACTTC,CASSPRQNYEQYF,TRBV18,TRBJ2-7,-
TGTGCCAGCAGTGGACGACAGGGGAGGGAGAATGAGCAGTACTTC,CASSGRQGRENEQYF,TRBV27,TRBJ2-7,-
TGTGCCAGCAGCGCGGGACAGGGCTATGGCTACACCTTC,CASSAGQGYGYTF,TRBV7-9,TRBJ1-2,TRBD1